A single sample gave rise to the 7 T cell receptor beta chains below, sequenced in a study of T cells after posttransplantation cyclophosphamide. Methotrexate plus calcineurin inhibitor accompanied controls' myeloablative marrow transplants; sampling was 1 year later. TCRdb's table, derived via immunoSEQ multiplex PCR, lists solely in-frame clones and lacks some. The table has approximately 16,000 clones, more than 70% seen once. The specimen was PBMCs, collected less than 400 days after allogeneic stem cell transplant with calcineurin inhibitor and methotrexate. Source of these receptors: a male patient aged 18 to 35 who received an allogeneic stem cell transplant from a related donor, was CMV-positive, and had no GVHD. T cells may partly derive from the graft donor.

This sequence joins TRBV7-2 and TRBJ2-1; TRBD1 is a possible D gene (5 bases). Germline V gene lookup returns CDR1 SGHTA and CDR2 FQGNSA. The V end was cut by 5 bases, the J end by 12 bases, with 14 bases between. The CDR3 runs to 12 residues. The CDR3 protein is CASSPPGQGQFF. DNA of the CDR3: TGTGCCAGCAGCCCCCCCGGTCAGGGGCAGTTCTTC.

This clone was seen only a few times. V and J are TRBV28 and TRBJ2-7, with 8 bases aligning to TRBD2. The ends lost 3 bases at V and 1 base at J; junction bases unmatched: 14. Looked up from germline, CDR1 is MDHEN and CDR2 is SYDVKM. This CDR3 contains 18 residues. DNA of the CDR3: TGTGCCAGCAGTTTGTTAAGAAAGCGGGAGTTCTCTTCCTACGAGCAGTACTTC. Residues: CASSLLRKREFSSYEQYF.

V is TRBV4-2 and J is TRBJ1-4; TRBD1 matches at 10 bases. Losses at the gene ends were 1 base for V and 6 bases for J; bases not matched to a gene: 5. The V gene's germline CDR1 is LGHNA and CDR2 YNFKEQ. The CDR3 runs 16 residues. The CDR3 reads CASSQAFGTGDEKLFF. The CDR3 DNA sequence: TGTGCCAGCAGCCAAGCTTTCGGGACAGGGGATGAAAAACTGTTTTTT.

The gene calls are TRBV7-2 and TRBJ2-2; 10 bases are shared with TRBD1. Germline CDR1 SGHTA, CDR2 FQGNSA. The CDR3 spans 16 residues. Trimming cost V 1 base and J 6 bases; bases outside gene matches: 5. The DNA for the CDR3 is TGTGCCAGCAGCTTAGTTGTAGGACAGGGGGCCGGGGAGCTGTTTTTT. Protein: CASSLVVGQGAGELFF.

This clone was picked up a small number of times. Mismatch with germline at one junction end may stem from a read error. V usage is TRBV19 and J usage is TRBJ2-1, with 7 bases identical to TRBD2. The CDR3 totals 13 residues. CDR1 is LNHDA and CDR2 is SQIVND in the germline V gene (reference sequence). The CDR3 loop is CASTSGTYSEQFF. The CDR3 nucleotides read TGTGCCAGTACTAGCGGAACGTACAGTGAGCAGTTCTTC. Full variable domain (remainder filled in from reference TRBV19 and TRBJ2-1): DGGITQSPKYLFRKEGQNVTLSCEQNLNHDAMYWYRQDPGQGLRLIYYSQIVNDFQKGDIAEGYSVSREKKESFPLTVTSAQKNPTAFYLCASTSGTYSEQFFGPGTRLTVL.

The chain joins TRBV7-9 to TRBJ2-7; no clear D. Germline lookup yields CDR1 SEHNR and CDR2 FQNEAQ (reference sequence). This CDR3 is 11 amino acids long. V lost 2 bases and J 6 bases, leaving 5 bases between the germline ends. The CDR3 is CASSLQIEQYF. CDR3 sequence (DNA): TGTGCCAGCAGCTTACAGATCGAGCAGTACTTC.

The chain is built from TRBV28 and TRBJ1-5; tentatively, D is TRBD1 (5 bases). There are 15 residues in the CDR3. Looked up from germline, CDR1 is MDHEN and CDR2 is SYDVKM. Trimming shortened V by 3 bases and J by 9 bases, and 18 bases separated the two germline ends. This CDR3 is CASSFSSQGGRPQHF. The CDR3 nucleotides read TGTGCCAGCAGTTTTAGCTCCCAGGGCGGCCGGCCCCAGCATTTT.